The clone carrying this T cell receptor (beta chain) was recorded only once. This entry belongs to a study of OX40 agonist ivuxolimab in advanced cancers. Blood draws occurred at baseline, cycle 4 day 1, and cycle 7 day 1. This table comes from immunoSEQ multiplex PCR, and its TCRdb copy is limited to in-frame clones, with some not included. The table lists 74,000 or so clones, 86% of them singletons. Germline V gene sequence: CDR1 SGHVS, CDR2 FQNEAQ. V gave up 1 base and J gave up 0 bases, with 3 bases separating them. The CDR3 runs to 13 residues. The material was CD4+ or CD8+ T cells sorted from blood, obtained in a trial of the OX40 agonist ivuxolimab. The receptor was derived from an adult with an advanced solid tumor such as melanoma, head and neck, liver or kidney cancer. The chain is built from TRBV7-8 and TRBJ1-1; no firm D call. The CDR3 sequence is CASSLEVNTEAFF. The DNA of the CDR3 is TGTGCCAGCAGCTTAGAAGTGAACACTGAAGCTTTCTTT. The full variable domain, its missing parts supplied by reference TRBV7-8 and TRBJ1-1, is GAGVSQSPRYKVAKRGQDVALRCDPISGHVSLFWYQQALGQGPEFLTYFQNEAQLDKSGLPSDRFFAERPEGSVSTLKIQRTQQEDSAVYLCASSLEVNTEAFFGQGTRLTVV.